The entry below describes one T cell receptor (beta chain). Measured with immunoSEQ multiplex PCR; TCRdb has only the in-frame clones, and not every one. The sample lists over 250,000 clones, about 92% occurring once. The sample is drawn from a study of blood T cell repertoires in COVID-19. Study-level information: PBMCs, B-cell-depleted T cells, or T cells provided the cDNA or gDNA that made up the material.

Looked up from germline, CDR1 is SEHNR and CDR2 is FQNEAQ (reference sequence). Trimming pared 1 base from V and 3 bases from J, leaving 9 bases between. This CDR3 has 14 residues. The V call is TRBV7-9, the J call TRBJ1-2; D gene ambiguous. This TCR was recovered from a man aged 55 to 69 who had recovered from COVID-19. Sequenced input: PBMCs or T cells enriched from blood (not recorded which). The CDR3 loop is CASSLGFGHYGYTF. CDR3 sequence (DNA): TGTGCCAGCAGCTTAGGATTTGGGCACTATGGCTACACCTTC.